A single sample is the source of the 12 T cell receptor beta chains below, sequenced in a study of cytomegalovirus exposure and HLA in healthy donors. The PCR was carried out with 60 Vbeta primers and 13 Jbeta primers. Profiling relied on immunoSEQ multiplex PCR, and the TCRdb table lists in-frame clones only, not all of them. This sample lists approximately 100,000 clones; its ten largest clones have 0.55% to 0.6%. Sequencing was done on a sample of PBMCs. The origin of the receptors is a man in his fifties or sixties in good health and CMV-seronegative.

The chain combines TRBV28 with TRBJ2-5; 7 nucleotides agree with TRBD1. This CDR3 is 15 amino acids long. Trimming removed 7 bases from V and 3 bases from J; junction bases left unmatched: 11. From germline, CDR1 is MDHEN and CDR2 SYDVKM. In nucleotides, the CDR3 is TGTGCCAGCACCCCCCTCCGGGACAGCAAAGAGACCCAGTACTTC. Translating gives CASTPLRDSKETQYF.

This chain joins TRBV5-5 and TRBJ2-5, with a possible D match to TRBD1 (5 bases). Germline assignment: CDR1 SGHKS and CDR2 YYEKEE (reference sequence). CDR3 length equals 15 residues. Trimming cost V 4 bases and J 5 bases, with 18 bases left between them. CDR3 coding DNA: TGTGCCAGCAGCCTCCTTGGTTCCAGGGCGGAGACCCAGTACTTC. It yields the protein CASSLLGSRAETQYF.

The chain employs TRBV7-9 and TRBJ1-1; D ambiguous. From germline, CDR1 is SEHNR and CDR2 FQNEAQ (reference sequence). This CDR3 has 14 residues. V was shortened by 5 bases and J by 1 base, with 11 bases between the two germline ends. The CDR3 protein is CASSLLYSNTEAFF. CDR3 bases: TGTGCCAGCAGCCTACTGTATTCGAACACTGAAGCTTTCTTT.

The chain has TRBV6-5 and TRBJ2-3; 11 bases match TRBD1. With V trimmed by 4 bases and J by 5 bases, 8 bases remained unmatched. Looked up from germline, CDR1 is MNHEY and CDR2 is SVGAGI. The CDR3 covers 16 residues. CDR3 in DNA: TGTGCCAGCAGTTCCAAAAGGGACAGGGGGAGAGATACGCAGTATTTT. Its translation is CASSSKRDRGRDTQYF.

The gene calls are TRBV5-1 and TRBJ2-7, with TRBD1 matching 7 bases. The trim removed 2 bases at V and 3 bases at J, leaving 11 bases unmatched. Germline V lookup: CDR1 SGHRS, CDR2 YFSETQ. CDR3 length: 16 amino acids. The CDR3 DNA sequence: TGCGCCAGCAGCTTCGACGCCGGGACAGTAAACTACGAGCAGTACTTC. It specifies CASSFDAGTVNYEQYF. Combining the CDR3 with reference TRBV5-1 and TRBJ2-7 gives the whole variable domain KAGVTQTPRYLIKTRGQQVTLSCSPISGHRSVSWYQQTPGQGLQFLFEYFSETQRNKGNFPGRFSGRQFSNSRSEMNVSTLELGDSALYLCASSFDAGTVNYEQYFGPGTRLTVT.

In nucleotides, the CDR3 is TGCGCCAGCAGCCTCGGGACAGGGGGTGCGTTCGTCGGGGAGCTGTTTTTT. It is translated as CASSLGTGGAFVGELFF. The rearrangement links TRBV5-1 to TRBJ2-2; 11 positions agree with TRBD1. This CDR3 region has 17 residues. V lost 4 bases, J lost 7 bases, and 12 bases stayed unmatched. Germline V gene sequence: CDR1 SGHRS, CDR2 YFSETQ.

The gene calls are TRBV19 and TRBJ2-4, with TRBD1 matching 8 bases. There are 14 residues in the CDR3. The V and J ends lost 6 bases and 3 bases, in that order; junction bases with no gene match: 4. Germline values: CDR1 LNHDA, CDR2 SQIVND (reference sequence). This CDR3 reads CASRDRVDKNIQYF. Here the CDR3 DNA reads TGTGCCAGTAGGGACAGGGTGGACAAAAACATTCAGTACTTC.

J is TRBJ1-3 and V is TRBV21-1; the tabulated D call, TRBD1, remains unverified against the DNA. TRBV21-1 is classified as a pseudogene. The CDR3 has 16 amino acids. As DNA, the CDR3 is TGTGCCAGCAGCAAGCACTCAGACAGGGCTGGAAACACCATATATTTT. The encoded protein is CASSKHSDRAGNTIYF.

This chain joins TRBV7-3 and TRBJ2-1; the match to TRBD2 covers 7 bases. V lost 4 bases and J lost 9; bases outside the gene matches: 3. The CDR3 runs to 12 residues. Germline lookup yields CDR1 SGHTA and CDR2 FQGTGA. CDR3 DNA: TGTGCCAGCAGCTCCTCGGGGGGTGAGCAGTTCTTC. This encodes CASSSSGGEQFF. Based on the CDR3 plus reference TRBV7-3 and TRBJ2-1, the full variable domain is GAGVSQTPSNKVTEKGKYVELRCDPISGHTALYWYRQSLGQGPEFLIYFQGTGAADDSGLPNDRFFAVRPEGSVSTLKIQRTERGDSAVYLCASSSSGGEQFFGPGTRLTVL.

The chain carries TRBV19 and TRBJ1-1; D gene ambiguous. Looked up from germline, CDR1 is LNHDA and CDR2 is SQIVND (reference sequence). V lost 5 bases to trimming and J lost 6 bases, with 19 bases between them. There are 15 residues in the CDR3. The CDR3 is CASSPSVVTLAEAFF. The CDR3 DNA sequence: TGTGCCAGTAGTCCCTCGGTGGTGACACTCGCTGAAGCTTTCTTT.

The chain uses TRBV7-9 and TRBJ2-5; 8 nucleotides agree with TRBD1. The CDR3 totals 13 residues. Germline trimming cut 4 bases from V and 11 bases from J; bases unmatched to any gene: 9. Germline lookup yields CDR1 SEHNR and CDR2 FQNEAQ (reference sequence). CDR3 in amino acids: CASSSQTGAEQYF. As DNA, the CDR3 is TGTGCCAGCAGCTCCCAGACAGGGGCTGAGCAGTACTTC.

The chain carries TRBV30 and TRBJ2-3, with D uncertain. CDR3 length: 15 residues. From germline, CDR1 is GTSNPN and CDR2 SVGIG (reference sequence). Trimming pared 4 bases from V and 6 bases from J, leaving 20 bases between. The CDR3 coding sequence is TGTGCCTGGACCGGAGAGCGTTCGACCGGGGATACGCAGTATTTT. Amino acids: CAWTGERSTGDTQYF.